These 15 T cell receptor beta chains share one sample of origin, sequenced in a study of cytotoxic CD8 clonotypes in ibrutinib-treated CLL. Assay: immunoSEQ multiplex PCR; the TCRdb copy retains only in-frame clones and omits some. The sample has about 50,000 clones, roughly 83% seen once. This specimen was PBMCs, taken after 24 months of ibrutinib treatment. Source of these receptors: a human donor with chronic lymphocytic leukemia.

This chain joins TRBV6-1 and TRBJ1-2; 8 bases map to TRBD1. V was clipped by 1 base and J by 3 bases; unmatched bases: 4. The CDR3 consists of 15 residues. Germline V gene data show CDR1 as MNHNS and CDR2 as SASEGT. The CDR3 loop reads CASSEVYRGDYGYTF. The CDR3, as DNA: TGTGCCAGCAGTGAAGTGTACAGGGGGGACTATGGCTACACCTTC.

Points on this clone: The conserved phenylalanine or tryptophan normally closing the CDR3 is absent here, so this likely arose from a read error. The DNA is left out, because the CDR3 cannot be placed on it with certainty; the CDR3 is given as TCRdb lists it. J is TRBJ1-1 and V is TRBV1. TRBV1 is flagged as a pseudogene. Including both end residues, the CDR3 is 11 amino acids long. The CDR3 region is CTSSQDHGPLV.

V gene TRBV5-6 combines with J gene TRBJ2-7, with 10 bases matching TRBD2. Per germline, CDR1 SGHDT and CDR2 YYEEEE. Trimming removed 0 bases from V and 4 bases from J; junction bases left unmatched: 7. CDR3 length: 16 amino acids. The CDR3 sequence: CASSLARSGREYEQYF. The CDR3 nucleotides read TGTGCCAGCAGCTTGGCCCGGAGCGGGAGGGAGTACGAGCAGTACTTC.

The V and J genes are TRBV6-6 and TRBJ2-3, with a weak D call TRBD1 (6 bases). CDR1 is MNHNY, CDR2 SVGAGI, per germline (reference sequence). CDR3 size: 11 residues. Trimming removed 10 bases at V and 2 bases at J, with 7 bases between. The CDR3 bases are TGTGCCACAGGGGTCACAGATACGCAGTATTTT. Its translation: CATGVTDTQYF.

This clone was counted a few times. The chain couples TRBV7-6 to TRBJ2-1; no reliable D call. Per germline, CDR1 SGHVS and CDR2 FNYEAQ. This CDR3 contains 9 residues. V was shortened by 1 base and J by 14 bases, with 3 bases between the two germline ends. CDR3 sequence (DNA): TGTGCCAGCAGCTTAGGCGAGTTCTTC. As protein: CASSLGEFF.

V gene TRBV6-1 combines with J gene TRBJ2-1; weak D call: TRBD2 (6 bases). The germline gives CDR1 MNHNS, CDR2 SASEGT. V was trimmed by 7 bases and J by 0 bases, leaving 10 bases between them. CDR3 size: 14 residues. The chain's CDR3 is CASKPSASYNEQFF. The DNA for the CDR3 is TGTGCCAGCAAGCCTAGCGCCTCCTACAATGAGCAGTTCTTC.

The rearrangement links TRBV6-1 to TRBJ2-1; D not certain. CDR3 length equals 14 residues. Per germline, CDR1 MNHNS and CDR2 SASEGT. V was shortened by 2 bases and J by 3 bases, with 8 bases between the two germline ends. The CDR3 sequence: CASSERVGYNEQFF. The CDR3 DNA sequence: TGTGCCAGCAGTGAAAGGGTAGGCTACAATGAGCAGTTCTTC.

J is TRBJ2-7 and V is TRBV28; 11 bases align to TRBD1. The CDR3 contains 15 residues. The V gene's germline CDR1 is MDHEN and CDR2 SYDVKM. J was trimmed by 3 bases and V by 7 bases; bases with no gene match: 8. The chain's CDR3 is CASTSSGTGGYEQYF. The CDR3 DNA reads TGTGCCAGCACTTCCAGCGGGACAGGGGGCTACGAGCAGTACTTC. Together with reference TRBV28 and TRBJ2-7, the CDR3 gives the full variable domain: DVKVTQSSRYLVKRTGEKVFLECVQDMDHENMFWYRQDPGLGLRLIYFSYDVKMKEKGDIPEGYSVSREKKERFSLILESASTNQTSMYLCASTSSGTGGYEQYFGPGTRLTVT.

V is TRBV27 and J is TRBJ2-7; 8 bases fit TRBD2. Germline lookup yields CDR1 MNHEY and CDR2 SMNVEV (reference sequence). With V trimmed by 5 bases and J by 6 bases, 9 bases remained unmatched. The CDR3 has 14 amino acids. The CDR3 spells CASSKRTSTSEQYF. As DNA, the CDR3 is TGTGCCAGCAGTAAGAGGACTAGCACGTCCGAGCAGTACTTC.

This clone was detected once. The chain couples TRBV6-1 to TRBJ2-3; D is possibly TRBD2 (5 bases). Germline V gene lookup returns CDR1 MNHNS and CDR2 SASEGT. Trimming left V 7 bases short and J 1 base short, with 12 bases between. The CDR3 sequence is 14 residues long. The CDR3 is CASKREVGTDTQYF. The CDR3 DNA sequence: TGTGCCAGCAAACGGGAAGTAGGCACAGATACGCAGTATTTT.

The rearrangement uses TRBV28 and TRBJ1-5; TRBD1 is a possible D gene (6 bases). V lost 8 bases and J 2 bases, leaving 13 bases between the germline ends. The CDR3 is 14 residues long. Germline V lookup: CDR1 MDHEN, CDR2 SYDVKM. The CDR3 region is CASRGGVGNQPQHF. In DNA, the CDR3 is TGTGCCAGCCGAGGGGGAGTGGGCAATCAGCCCCAGCATTTT.

The chain couples TRBV5-4 to TRBJ2-1; maybe TRBD2 (5 bases). Per the germline V gene, CDR1 is SGHNT and CDR2 is YYREEE (reference sequence). V was cut by 0 bases and J by 7 bases, with 8 bases left in between. The CDR3 sequence is 13 residues long. The CDR3 DNA is TGTGCCAGCAGCTTGGTGGGCGGGAATGAGCAGTTCTTC. Encoded protein: CASSLVGGNEQFF. Drawing the rest from reference TRBV5-4 and TRBJ2-1, the complete variable domain is ETGVTQSPTHLIKTRGQQVTLRCSSQSGHNTVSWYQQALGQGPQFIFQYYREEENGRGNFPPRFSGLQFPNYSSELNVNALELDDSALYLCASSLVGGNEQFFGPGTRLTVL.

V is TRBV7-8 and J is TRBJ2-1; 8 bases align to TRBD1. The germline CDR1 and CDR2 sequences are SGHVS and FQNEAQ. There are 15 residues in the CDR3. With 11 bases clipped from V and 3 bases from J, the junction kept 12 bases outside the gene matches. In nucleotides, the CDR3 is TGTGCCGTCCAGGGGGCCCGTCCGGACTACAATGAGCAGTTCTTC. Translated: CAVQGARPDYNEQFF. Full variable domain (rest looked up from reference TRBV7-8 and TRBJ2-1): GAGVSQSPRYKVAKRGQDVALRCDPISGHVSLFWYQQALGQGPEFLTYFQNEAQLDKSGLPSDRFFAERPEGSVSTLKIQRTQQEDSAVYLCAVQGARPDYNEQFFGPGTRLTVL.

This chain connects TRBV28 to TRBJ2-1, with D unresolved. The CDR3 is 15 amino acids. Trimming pared 6 bases from V and 2 bases from J, leaving 14 bases between. The germline V gene has CDR1 MDHEN and CDR2 SYDVKM. DNA of the CDR3: TGTGCCAGCAGCTTAAGATTAGGCACCTACAATGAGCAGTTCTTC. Translating it yields CASSLRLGTYNEQFF.

V and J are TRBV6-6 and TRBJ1-4; 8 bases match TRBD1. Germline V gene lookup returns CDR1 MNHNY and CDR2 SVGAGI (reference sequence). The junction had 1 base not matched to a gene; V was cut back by 4 bases and J by 3 bases. There are 14 residues in the CDR3. The CDR3 here is CASSSTGANEKLFF. The CDR3 DNA is TGTGCCAGCAGTTCGACAGGGGCTAATGAAAAACTGTTTTTT.